This TCR beta chain was recovered during a study of blood T cell repertoires in COVID-19. Looking at the study overall: Acute and convalescent COVID-19 specimens originated in the United States, Italy and Spain.

Trimming took 0 bases from V and 0 from J; bases not matched to a gene: 4. CDR1 and CDR2 (germline): LNHDA, SQIVND (reference sequence). The CDR3 is made up of 17 amino acids. Authors' analysis steps: Estimates of nucleated cell counts were drawn from the amplification of reference gene primers. Profiling relied on immunoSEQ multiplex PCR, and the TCRdb table lists in-frame clones only, not all of them. V, J and clone size were drawn from that table, and D and trimming were deduced from the DNA. The sample includes 150,000 to 200,000 clones, under 80% seen only once; the top ten take less than 3%. Material for sequencing was peripheral blood. The sequence was obtained from a woman of 80 years or more with acute or convalescent COVID-19. V is TRBV19 and J is TRBJ2-1; 8 bases are a match to TRBD2. The CDR3 DNA is TGTGCCAGTAGTATAGACTCGGGGGGGAGCTCCTACAATGAGCAGTTCTTC. Translating gives CASSIDSGGSSYNEQFF.